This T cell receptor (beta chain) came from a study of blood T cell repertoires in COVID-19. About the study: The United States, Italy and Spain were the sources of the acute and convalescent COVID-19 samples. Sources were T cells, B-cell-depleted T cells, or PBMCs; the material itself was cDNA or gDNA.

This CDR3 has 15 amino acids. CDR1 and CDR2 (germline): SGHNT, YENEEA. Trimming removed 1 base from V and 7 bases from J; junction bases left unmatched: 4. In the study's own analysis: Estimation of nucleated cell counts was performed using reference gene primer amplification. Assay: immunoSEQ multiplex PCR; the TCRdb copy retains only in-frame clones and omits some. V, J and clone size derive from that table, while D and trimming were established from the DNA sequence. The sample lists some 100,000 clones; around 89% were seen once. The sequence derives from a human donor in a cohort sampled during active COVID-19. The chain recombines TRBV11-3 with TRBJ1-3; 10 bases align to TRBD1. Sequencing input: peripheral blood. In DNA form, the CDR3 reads TGTGCCAGCAGCTTAGGACAGGGGGCTCGGAACACCATATATTTT. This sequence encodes CASSLGQGARNTIYF.